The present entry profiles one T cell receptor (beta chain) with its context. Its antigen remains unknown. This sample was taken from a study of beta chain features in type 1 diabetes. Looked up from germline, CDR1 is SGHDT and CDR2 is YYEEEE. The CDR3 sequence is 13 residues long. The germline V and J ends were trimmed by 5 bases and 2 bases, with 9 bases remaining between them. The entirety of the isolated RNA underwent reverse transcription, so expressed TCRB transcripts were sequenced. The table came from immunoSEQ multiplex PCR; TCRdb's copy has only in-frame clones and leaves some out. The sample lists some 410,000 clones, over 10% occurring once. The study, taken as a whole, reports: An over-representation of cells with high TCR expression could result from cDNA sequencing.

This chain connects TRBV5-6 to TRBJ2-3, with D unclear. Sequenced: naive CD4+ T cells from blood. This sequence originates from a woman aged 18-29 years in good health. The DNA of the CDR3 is TGTGCCAGCAGACGGCGGATCACAGATACGCAGTATTTT. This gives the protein CASRRRITDTQYF.